These T cell receptor beta chains were read from a single sample in a study of blood T cell repertoires in COVID-19. Repertoires were generated with immunoSEQ multiplex PCR, while TCRdb's copy carries only in-frame clones and drops some. Of about 83,000 clones listed, more than 75% are singletons. Sequencing was performed on peripheral blood. The receptors here all came from a man older than 75 with active or convalescent COVID-19. Both conserved end residues are part of each CDR3. A D gene is named only where the DNA matches it firmly. Clone size is given for some rows only: seen once, a few or many times, or a class if the clone is expanded.

D,size,J,V,DNA,CDR3
TRBD1,NA,TRBJ1-3,TRBV7-2,TGTGCCAGCAGCCAGACAGGGCTCGGAAACACCATATATTTT,CASSQTGLGNTIYF
NA,once,TRBJ1-5,TRBV28,TGTGCCAGCAGCGGAGTCAGCAATCAGCCCCAGCATTTT,CASSGVSNQPQHF
TRBD1,NA,TRBJ1-2,TRBV2,TGTGCCAGCAGGGGACAGAACTATGGCTACACCTTC,CASRGQNYGYTF
NA,NA,TRBJ2-1,TRBV6-6,TGTGCCAGCAGCTACACTGTCGGGTATGAGCAGTTCTTC,CASSYTVGYEQFF
NA,few,TRBJ1-4,TRBV5-1,TGCGCCAGCAGCTTGGCGGGAACTAATGAAAAACTGTTTTTT,CASSLAGTNEKLFF
NA,NA,TRBJ1-5,TRBV19,TGTGCCAGTAGGAGAGAGGACACAGGCTCGAACAACCAGCCCCAGCATTTT,CASRREDTGSNNQPQHF
TRBD1,NA,TRBJ1-5,TRBV25-1,TGTGCCAGCAGTGGACAGGGAAACAATCAGCCCCAGCATTTT,CASSGQGNNQPQHF
TRBD1,few,TRBJ1-2,TRBV2,TGTGCCAGCAGTCGGACAGGGATTTATTATGGCTACACCTTC,CASSRTGIYYGYTF
NA,NA,TRBJ1-5,TRBV29-1,TGCAGCGTTGGGGGAGCACAGAATCAGCCCCAGCATTTT,CSVGGAQNQPQHF
NA,NA,TRBJ1-2,TRBV18,TGTGCCAGCTCACCAGAGCGTCGGGGAGGCTACACCTTC,CASSPERRGGYTF
TRBD2,once,TRBJ2-3,TRBV5-1,TGCGCCAGCAGCTTGGTAGCGGGAGCAGATACGCAGTATTTT,CASSLVAGADTQYF
NA,once,TRBJ1-1,TRBV5-4,TGTGCCAGCAGCCGGGAAGGGATAACTGGCACTGAAGCTTTCTTT,CASSREGITGTEAFF
NA,once,TRBJ1-1,TRBV28,TGTGCCAGCAGTTCAGGGGTGGAAGCTTTCTTT,CASSSGVEAFF
NA,NA,TRBJ1-5,TRBV4-1,TGCGCCAGCAGCCATGGGGAGGACCAGCCCCAGCATTTT,CASSHGEDQPQHF
TRBD2,NA,TRBJ2-1,TRBV6-5,TGTGCCAGCAGACGGGGGGCCTACAATGAGCAGTTCTTC,CASRRGAYNEQFF
TRBD1,once,TRBJ1-2,TRBV7-8,TGTGCCAGCAGCTTTGAGGGGGCCCTTGGCTACACCTTC,CASSFEGALGYTF
TRBD2,NA,TRBJ2-3,TRBV7-2,TGTGCCAGCAGCTTGGTAGCGGGAGCAGGGGATACGCAGTATTTT,CASSLVAGAGDTQYF
NA,NA,TRBJ2-2,TRBV6-5,TGTGCCAGCAGTTTCCCCACAGACACCGGGGAGCTGTTTTTT,CASSFPTDTGELFF
TRBD1,NA,TRBJ1-3,TRBV5-1,TGCGCCAGCAGCAACTCCGGGACAGTCAACTCTGGAAACACCATATATTTT,CASSNSGTVNSGNTIYF
TRBD1,NA,TRBJ1-5,TRBV19,TGTGCCAGTAGTCCCGGGACAGGGGGCCAGCCCCAGCATTTT,CASSPGTGGQPQHF
NA,NA,TRBJ2-2,TRBV19,TGTGCCAGTAGTTCCCAGGGTACCGGGGAGCTGTTTTTT,CASSSQGTGELFF
TRBD2,NA,TRBJ2-2,TRBV6-5,TGTGCCAGCAGCAGGACTAGCGTAAACACCGGGGAGCTGTTTTTT,CASSRTSVNTGELFF
NA,NA,TRBJ2-5,TRBV24-1,TGTGCCACCAGTGATCCTAAGGGGGTTACGGAGACCCAGTACTTC,CATSDPKGVTETQYF
TRBD1,once,TRBJ1-1,TRBV7-9,TGTGCCAGCAGTGGACAGGCTAGAGAAGCTTTCTTT,CASSGQAREAFF
TRBD2,NA,TRBJ2-2,TRBV7-9,TGTGCCAGCAGCCCGAGGACTAGCGGGGTCACCGGGGAGCTGTTTTTT,CASSPRTSGVTGELFF
NA,NA,TRBJ2-2,TRBV2,TGTGCCAGCAACGACAGAATAAACACCGGGGAGCTGTTTTTT,CASNDRINTGELFF
TRBD2,NA,TRBJ2-3,TRBV4-1,TGCGCCAGCAGCCTAGCGGGGAGCCTCACAGATACGCAGTATTTT,CASSLAGSLTDTQYF
NA,NA,TRBJ1-2,TRBV5-1,TGCGCCAGCAGCTTGGTCAGCGGGGATCGTGGCTACACCTTC,CASSLVSGDRGYTF
NA,NA,TRBJ2-1,TRBV6-2/TRBV6-3,TGTGCCAGCAGCCCTAGGAGGGAAGTAAGATCCTACAATGAGCAGTTCTTC,CASSPRREVRSYNEQFF
NA,once,TRBJ1-6,TRBV4-2,TGTGCCAGCAGCCAGCCGGGTTTCGGGGGTTCACCCCTCCACTTT,CASSQPGFGGSPLHF
TRBD1,NA,TRBJ1-4,TRBV5-6,TGTGCCAGCAGCTACAGGGGGTCTGAAAAACTGTTTTTT,CASSYRGSEKLFF
TRBD1,NA,TRBJ1-2,TRBV18,TGTGCCAGCTCACCCTTCGGGACAGGTTATGGCTACACCTTC,CASSPFGTGYGYTF
TRBD2,NA,TRBJ2-1,TRBV18,TGTGCCAGCTCCTCAAACAGACTAGCGGGGGGCAATGAGCAGTTCTTC,CASSSNRLAGGNEQFF
TRBD2,NA,TRBJ2-3,TRBV7-6,TGTGCCAGCAGCTTAGAGGTGGGACTAGCGGGCCTCACAGATACGCAGTATTTT,CASSLEVGLAGLTDTQYF
TRBD1,few,TRBJ1-1,TRBV5-1,TGCGCCAGCAGCGCACAGGGGGACACTGAAGCTTTCTTT,CASSAQGDTEAFF
NA,NA,TRBJ1-1,TRBV10-3,TGTGCCATCGCCAGGGGAAGGGAGAACACTGAAGCTTTCTTT,CAIARGRENTEAFF
NA,NA,TRBJ1-2,TRBV27,TGTGCCAGCAGTTTGGAGGACGGCTATGGCTACACCTTC,CASSLEDGYGYTF
NA,NA,TRBJ2-1,TRBV6-1,TGTGCCAGCAGTGATAATCGGGGCAATGAGCAGTTCTTC,CASSDNRGNEQFF
TRBD1,NA,TRBJ1-2,TRBV11-2,TGTGCCAGCAGCTTAGGGGCCGGGACAGTACTCTATGGCTACACCTTC,CASSLGAGTVLYGYTF
TRBD2,NA,TRBJ2-5,TRBV18,TGTGCCAGCACCGGGACTAGCGGACAAGAGACCCAGTACTTC,CASTGTSGQETQYF
TRBD1,NA,TRBJ1-2,TRBV2,TGTGCCAGCAGGGCCATCGGACAGGGGGCGGGTGGCTACACCTTC,CASRAIGQGAGGYTF
NA,NA,TRBJ1-1,TRBV30,TGTGCCTGGAGGGAGGGCCGGGGCCTTGAAGCTTTCTTT,CAWREGRGLEAFF
TRBD1,NA,TRBJ2-5,TRBV7-9,TGTGCCAGCAGCCCGGGACAGGGCCCAGAGACCCAGTACTTC,CASSPGQGPETQYF
TRBD1,few,TRBJ1-5,TRBV28,TGTGCCAGCAGGAGAGGGGGCCAACAGCCCCAGCATTTT,CASRRGGQQPQHF
NA,NA,TRBJ1-5,TRBV19,TGTGCCAGTAGTACCTCACAGGGCAATCAGCCCCAGCATTTT,CASSTSQGNQPQHF
TRBD1,NA,TRBJ2-5,TRBV5-1,TGCGCCAGCAGCTCATCCGGGACAGCCCAAGAGACCCAGTACTTC,CASSSSGTAQETQYF
NA,few,TRBJ1-4,TRBV11-2,TGTGCCAGCAGCTTCAGACTAAATGAAAAACTGTTTTTT,CASSFRLNEKLFF
TRBD2,NA,TRBJ2-2,TRBV11-2,TGTGCCAGCAGCCAGGGACTAGCGGGGGCCCGAGGCACCGGGGAGCTGTTTTTT,CASSQGLAGARGTGELFF
NA,NA,TRBJ1-5,TRBV15,TGTGCCACCAGCAGAGTCAACTATCAGCCCCAGCATTTT,CATSRVNYQPQHF
NA,NA,TRBJ2-2,TRBV5-1,TGCGCCAGCAGCTTGGTCCAGTCGAACACCGGGGAGCTGTTTTTT,CASSLVQSNTGELFF
NA,NA,TRBJ2-2,TRBV9,TGTGCCAGCAGCGTAGCTGGGGGACTTTTCACCGGGGAGCTGTTTTTT,CASSVAGGLFTGELFF
NA,NA,TRBJ1-2,TRBV5-6,TGTGCCAGCAGCTGGACCGACAGGCCGGGTGGCTACACCTTC,CASSWTDRPGGYTF
TRBD1,NA,TRBJ1-5,TRBV7-2,TGTGCCAGCAGCTTACAGGGGGGTAGCAATCAGCCCCAGCATTTT,CASSLQGGSNQPQHF
TRBD2,NA,TRBJ2-5,TRBV28,TGTGCCAGCAGTTCCCCCTCAGCGGGGCCGTTCCAAGAGACCCAGTACTTC,CASSSPSAGPFQETQYF
TRBD1,NA,TRBJ1-5,TRBV6-5,TGTGCCAGCAGTACCCAAGGACAGGGGAATCAGCCCCAGCATTTT,CASSTQGQGNQPQHF
TRBD2,NA,TRBJ2-5,TRBV19,TGTGCCAGTAGTATGGGTGGGAGGGCCTCAGAGACCCAGTACTTC,CASSMGGRASETQYF
TRBD1,NA,TRBJ2-5,TRBV5-1,TGCGCCAGCGGACAGGGGGCCGTATCGGAGACCCAGTACTTC,CASGQGAVSETQYF
TRBD1,NA,TRBJ2-5,TRBV11-3,TGTGCCAGCAGCTGGGGACAGGGGCAAGAGACCCAGTACTTC,CASSWGQGQETQYF